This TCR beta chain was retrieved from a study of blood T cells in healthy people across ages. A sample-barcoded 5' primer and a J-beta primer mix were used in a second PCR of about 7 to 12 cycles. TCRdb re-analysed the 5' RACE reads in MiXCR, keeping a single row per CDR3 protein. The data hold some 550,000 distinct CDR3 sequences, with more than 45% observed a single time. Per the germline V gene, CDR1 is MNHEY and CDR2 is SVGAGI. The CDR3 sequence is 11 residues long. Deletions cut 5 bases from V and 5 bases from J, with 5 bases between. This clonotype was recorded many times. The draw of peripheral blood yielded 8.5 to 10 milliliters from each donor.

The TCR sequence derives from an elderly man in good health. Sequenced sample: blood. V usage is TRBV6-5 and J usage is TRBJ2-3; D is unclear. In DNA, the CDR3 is TGTGCCAGCAGTCACAAAGATACGCAGTATTTT. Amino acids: CASSHKDTQYF.